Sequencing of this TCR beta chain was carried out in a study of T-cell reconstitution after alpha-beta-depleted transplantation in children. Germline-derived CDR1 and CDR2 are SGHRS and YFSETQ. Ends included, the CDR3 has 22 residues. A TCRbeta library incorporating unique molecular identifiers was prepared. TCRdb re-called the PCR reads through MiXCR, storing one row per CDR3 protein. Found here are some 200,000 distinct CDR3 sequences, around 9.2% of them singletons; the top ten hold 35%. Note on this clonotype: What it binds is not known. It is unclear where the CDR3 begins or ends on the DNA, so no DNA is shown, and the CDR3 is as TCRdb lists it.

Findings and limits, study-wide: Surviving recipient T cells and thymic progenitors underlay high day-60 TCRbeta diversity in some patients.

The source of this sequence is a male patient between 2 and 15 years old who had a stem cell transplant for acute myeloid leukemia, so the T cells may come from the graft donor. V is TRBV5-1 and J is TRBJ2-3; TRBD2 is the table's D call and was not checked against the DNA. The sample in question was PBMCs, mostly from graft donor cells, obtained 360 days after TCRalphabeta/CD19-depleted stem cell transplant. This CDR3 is CASSLALRQQLGASGTTDTQYF.